These 2 T cell receptor beta chains came from one sample sequenced in a study of PD-1 blockade in classical Hodgkin lymphoma. The method was immunoSEQ multiplex PCR; TCRdb's version includes in-frame clones alone and lacks a portion of them. The data contain 20,000 or so clones, around four fifths of them singletons. Time point defined: cycle 4 day 1 (C4D1), after about 6 weeks of nivolumab. All patients experienced relapse after autologous stem cell transplantation, and brentuximab vedotin exposure was variable. Magnetic negative selection of thawed PBMCs was the method by which CD4+ T cells were purified. This material consisted of CD4+ T cells from blood, taken before the fourth cycle of nivolumab. The receptors come from a human donor with classical Hodgkin lymphoma.

The chain joins TRBV2 to TRBJ1-4; 7 bases agree with TRBD1. V was clipped by 6 bases and J by 5 bases; unmatched bases: 6. The V gene's germline CDR1 is SNHLY and CDR2 FYNNEI. The CDR3 has 14 residues. The CDR3 region has the DNA TGTGCCAGCAGGAAGGCAGGGGGGAATGAAAAACTGTTTTTT. Translation: CASRKAGGNEKLFF. Combining the CDR3 with reference TRBV2 and TRBJ1-4 gives the whole variable domain EPEVTQTPSHQVTQMGQEVILRCVPISNHLYFYWYRQILGQKVEFLVSFYNNEISEKSEIFDDQFSVERPDGSNFTLKIRSTKLEDSAMYFCASRKAGGNEKLFFGSGTQLSVL.

The chain is built from TRBV6-5 and TRBJ2-7; D gene ambiguous. Trimming shortened V by 0 bases and J by 1 base, and 10 bases separated the two germline ends. Germline-derived CDR1 and CDR2 are MNHEY and SVGAGI. The CDR3 is 15 residues long. In DNA, the CDR3 is TGTGCCAGCAGTTACTCGGCGTTAGGGTCCTACGAGCAGTACTTC. Protein product: CASSYSALGSYEQYF.